The clone carrying this TCR beta chain was counted many times. Its specificity is not known. This sample stems from a study of metastatic and nonmetastatic thyroid tumors. Across the whole study: The comparison covered peripheral blood and tumor or nodule tissue in malignant and benign thyroid patients. Study outcomes and limitations: Malignant tumors reportedly showed significantly higher TCR beta diversity than benign nodules in both blood and tumor.

Germline V CDR1 and CDR2: DFQATT, SNEGSKA (reference sequence). The CDR3 runs 15 residues. The J segment lost 8 bases and the V segment lost 3 bases, leaving 11 bases of the junction unmatched. Every patient was untreated before thyroid surgery. In the original workflow: Clinicopathological groups supplied CDR3 differences that were used to build a distant-metastasis classifier for papillary thyroid cancer. TCRdb reanalyzed the PCR reads with MiXCR. TCRdb, not the authors, supplied the V and J calls. The sample yields roughly 15,000 clones, 23% seen once. This TCR was sampled from a female donor with papillary thyroid cancer or a benign thyroid nodule (not recorded which). Some clones in this sample may be carry-over from other donors' samples. The sequencing sample was made of adjacent normal tissue. V gene TRBV20-1 combines with J gene TRBJ2-1; 9 nucleotides align to TRBD2. CDR3 protein: CSARPFASGTYEQFF. The CDR3 nucleotides read TGCAGTGCTAGGCCCTTCGCTAGCGGGACCTATGAGCAGTTCTTC.